There are many counts of the clone carrying this TCR beta chain. These data come from a study of T cells in Graves' hyperthyroidism and ophthalmopathy. V lost 8 bases and J lost 4; bases outside the gene matches: 10. The germline V gene has CDR1 SQVTM and CDR2 ANQGSEA. The CDR3 is made up of 13 amino acids. TCR beta CDR3 sequences were amplified from RNA transcripts. The HTBI primer set served for first-round RT-PCR of the TCR CDR3. TCRdb re-called the multiplex PCR reads with MiXCR, one entry per CDR3 protein. The sample includes about 540,000 distinct CDR3 sequences, more than 45% of them seen just once.

This sequence originates from a woman younger than 35 with Graves' hyperthyroidism. The material sequenced was peripheral blood or thyroid tissue (not recorded which). The chain uses TRBV29-1 and TRBJ1-1, with 7 bases lining up with TRBD1. CDR3 sequence: CSSARAGGTEAFF. For the CDR3, the DNA is TGCAGCTCTGCTCGGGCAGGGGGCACTGAAGCTTTCTTT.